Ten or more counts support the clone carrying this T cell receptor (beta chain). The CDR3 has 18 residues. Per the germline V gene, CDR1 is LGHNA and CDR2 is YNFKEQ. The trim removed 0 bases at V and 7 bases at J, leaving 10 bases unmatched. These data come from a study of molecular identifiers for immune sequencing clone quantification. TCRdb re-called the PCR reads through MiXCR, storing one row per CDR3 protein. The table shows around 65,000 distinct CDR3 sequences, with under 20% occurring only once. The clonotype comes from a human donor in good health. Some libraries in this study had Jurkat cell RNA spiked in. The rearrangement uses TRBV4-2 and TRBJ2-3; 13 nucleotides line up with TRBD2. Sequenced input: naive CD8+ T cells from blood, with Jurkat cell RNA spiked in. Noted subset: FACS-sorted CD8+CD4-CCR7+CD45RA+ naive T cells. The CDR3 reads CASSQDSGGLAGSNTQYF. Written as DNA, the CDR3 is TGTGCCAGCAGCCAAGATAGCGGGGGACTAGCGGGATCAAATACGCAGTATTTT.